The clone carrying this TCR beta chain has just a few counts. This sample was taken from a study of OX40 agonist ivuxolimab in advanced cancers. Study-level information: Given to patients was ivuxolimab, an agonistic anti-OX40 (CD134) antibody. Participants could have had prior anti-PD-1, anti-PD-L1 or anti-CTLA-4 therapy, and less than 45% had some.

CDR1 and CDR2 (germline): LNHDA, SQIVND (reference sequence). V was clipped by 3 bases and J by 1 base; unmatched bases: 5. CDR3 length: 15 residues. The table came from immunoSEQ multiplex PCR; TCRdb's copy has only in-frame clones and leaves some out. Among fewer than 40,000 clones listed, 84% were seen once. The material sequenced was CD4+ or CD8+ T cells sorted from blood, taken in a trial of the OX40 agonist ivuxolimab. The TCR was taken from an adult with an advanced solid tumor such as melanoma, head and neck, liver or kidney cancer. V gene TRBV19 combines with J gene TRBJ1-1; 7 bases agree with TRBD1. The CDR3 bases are TGTGCCAGTAGTATCACAGGGGACGGGAACACTGAAGCTTTCTTT. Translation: CASSITGDGNTEAFF.